Below are 19 T cell receptor beta chains sequenced from a single sample in a study of shared clonotypes between healthy human individuals (dated by TCRdb to 2020 to 2021). Preparation of the library involved the immunoSEQ multiplex PCR assay. The clones in this table, taken by TCRdb from immuneACCESS, are in-frame only. Not every clone is retained; where verified, under half of the shortfall comes from an unresolved V gene, and the cause of the rest is unknown. This sample holds approximately 2,300,000 clones; 85% to 95% were observed only once. The ten largest clones represent more than 0.35% of the sample. Sequenced material: naive CD4+ T cells from PBMCs. According to the study, the label for this sample's cell subset or site signals: CD45RA+ positively selected. The receptors were sampled from a young man in good health. Some clones in this sample may be carry-over from other donors' samples.

The rearrangement uses TRBV6-1 and TRBJ2-5, with D perhaps matching TRBD1 (7 bases). The CDR3 loop spans 13 amino acids. V lost 6 bases, J lost 4 bases, and 12 bases lay in between. CDR1 MNHNS and CDR2 SASEGT come from the germline V gene. CDR3 amino acids: CASRPRGVETQYF. For the CDR3, the DNA is TGTGCCAGCAGACCCAGGGGGGTAGAGACCCAGTACTTC.

This chain connects TRBV5-1 to TRBJ2-5; the D is unclear. The CDR3 sequence is 13 residues long. Germline values: CDR1 SGHRS, CDR2 YFSETQ. Trimming took off 1 base at V and 2 bases at J, with 6 bases between the two ends. CDR3 loop: CASSLNGQETQYF. In nucleotides, the CDR3 is TGCGCCAGCAGCTTGAACGGGCAAGAGACCCAGTACTTC.

The rearrangement links TRBV28 to TRBJ1-5; TRBD1 is a possible D gene (6 bases). CDR1 and CDR2 from the germline V gene are MDHEN and SYDVKM. This CDR3 has 18 residues. V gave up 7 bases and J gave up 0 bases, with 22 bases separating them. The CDR3 region has the DNA TGTGCCAGCACCCTAGGGCTAAGGACAGTTTATAGCAATCAGCCCCAGCATTTT. This codes for CASTLGLRTVYSNQPQHF.

The V and J genes are TRBV5-4 and TRBJ2-7; 10 nucleotides align to TRBD1. CDR1 is SGHNT, CDR2 YYREEE, per germline (reference sequence). CDR3 length: 17 amino acids. The junction had 8 bases not matched to a gene; V was cut back by 0 bases and J by 2 bases. The CDR3 DNA sequence: TGTGCCAGCAGCTTGGGGGGACAGGGGTTAATCCCCTACGAGCAGTACTTC. It translates to CASSLGGQGLIPYEQYF.

This chain connects TRBV2 to TRBJ2-5, with D possibly being TRBD2 (7 bases). This CDR3 contains 15 residues. Germline loops: CDR1 SNHLY, CDR2 FYNNEI. Trimming cost V 7 bases and J 5 bases, with 20 bases left between them. CDR3: CASTVGGLGGETQYF. The CDR3 bases are TGTGCCAGCACCGTGGGTGGACTAGGGGGGGAGACCCAGTACTTC.

The V call is TRBV4-2, the J call TRBJ1-1, with D possibly being TRBD1 (5 bases). The germline V and J ends were trimmed by 2 bases and 1 base, with 14 bases remaining between them. CDR3 length: 16 residues. Per germline, CDR1 LGHNA and CDR2 YNFKEQ. As DNA, the CDR3 is TGTGCCAGCAGCCAATACGGTGACGGGGCGAACACTGAAGCTTTCTTT. Translation: CASSQYGDGANTEAFF.

The chain has TRBV30 and TRBJ2-6; D not certain. Between the trimmed V and J ends, which lost 7 bases and 4 bases, there was a span of 14 bases. The CDR3 runs 14 residues. From germline, CDR1 is GTSNPN and CDR2 SVGIG (reference sequence). As DNA, the CDR3 is TGTGCCTTTAACATAGTCCGAGGGGCCAACGTCCTGACTTTC. Its protein product is CAFNIVRGANVLTF.

J is TRBJ1-2 and V is TRBV7-9; 10 bases are shared with TRBD1. The J segment lost 8 bases and the V segment lost 7 bases, leaving 10 bases of the junction unmatched. The germline V gene encodes CDR1 SEHNR and CDR2 FQNEAQ (reference sequence). This CDR3 has 14 amino acids. CDR3 sequence (DNA): TGTGCCAGCAACTCCGGACAGGGGGAGCAAGGCTACACCTTC. Amino acid sequence: CASNSGQGEQGYTF. The full variable domain, with the rest looked up from reference TRBV7-9 and TRBJ1-2, is DTGVSQNPRHKITKRGQNVTFRCDPISEHNRLYWYRQTLGQGPEFLTYFQNEAQLEKSRLLSDRFSAERPKGSFSTLEIQRTEQGDSAMYLCASNSGQGEQGYTFGSGTRLTVV.

The V and J genes are TRBV5-1 and TRBJ2-5; D is unresolved. Germline values: CDR1 SGHRS, CDR2 YFSETQ. V shed 0 bases and J shed 5 bases, with 8 bases lying between them. This CDR3 has 13 residues. CDR3 nucleotide sequence: TGCGCCAGCAGCTTGGCCATTTTTGAGACCCAGTACTTC. Translation: CASSLAIFETQYF. Based on the CDR3 plus reference TRBV5-1 and TRBJ2-5, the full variable domain is KAGVTQTPRYLIKTRGQQVTLSCSPISGHRSVSWYQQTPGQGLQFLFEYFSETQRNKGNFPGRFSGRQFSNSRSEMNVSTLELGDSALYLCASSLAIFETQYFGPGTRLLVL.

The chain links TRBV9 to TRBJ2-7; possibly TRBD2 for D (6 bases). Germline loops: CDR1 SGDLS, CDR2 YYNGEE. The CDR3 covers 13 residues. The V end lost 4 bases, the J end lost 0 bases, and 8 bases lay between the germline ends. The CDR3 coding sequence is TGTGCCAGCAGCCGGGGGTCCTCCTACGAGCAGTACTTC. Its translation is CASSRGSSYEQYF.

The chain carries TRBV28 and TRBJ2-1; possible D gene TRBD2, 6 bases. Trimming took off 5 bases at V and 0 bases at J, with 14 bases between the two ends. This CDR3 is built from 16 residues. In germline, CDR1 is MDHEN, CDR2 SYDVKM. CDR3 coding DNA: TGTGCCAGCAGTCCCCTAGCGTCAAGCTCCTACAATGAGCAGTTCTTC. It is translated as CASSPLASSSYNEQFF.

This chain joins TRBV5-6 and TRBJ2-7, with D perhaps TRBD2 (6 bases). This CDR3 is built from 16 residues. V dropped 1 base and J dropped 3 bases, with 17 bases sitting between them. Looked up from germline, CDR1 is SGHDT and CDR2 is YYEEEE. The CDR3 DNA reads as TGTGCCAGCAGCTTGTACGGTGTTGGGACTGACTACGAGCAGTACTTC. The encoded protein is CASSLYGVGTDYEQYF.

This clone was counted once. Other DNA sequences in the sample encode the same CDR3. The chain joins TRBV7-2 to TRBJ1-4; 8 nucleotides agree with TRBD1. Germline values: CDR1 SGHTA, CDR2 FQGNSA. This CDR3 comprises 15 residues. Trimming removed 4 bases from V and 2 bases from J; junction bases left unmatched: 3. CDR3 sequence reads: CASSSRTGTNEKLFF. The DNA of the CDR3 is TGTGCCAGCAGCTCCAGGACAGGGACTAATGAAAAACTGTTTTTT.

This clone has only one observation. The chain combines TRBV7-9 with TRBJ1-1, with 7 bases aligning to TRBD1. V shed 4 bases, J shed 3 bases, and the junction held 5 bases outside the gene matches. The CDR3 extends over 14 amino acids. Germline CDR1 reads SEHNR; CDR2 reads FQNEAQ (reference sequence). The CDR3 DNA follows: TGTGCCAGCAGCTCCCAGGGGGGGGACACTGAAGCTTTCTTT. This gives the protein CASSSQGGDTEAFF.

The J gene is TRBJ2-5, the V gene TRBV5-6; 9 bases line up with TRBD1. Per the germline V gene, CDR1 is SGHDT and CDR2 is YYEEEE. Germline trimming cut 1 base from V and 4 bases from J; bases unmatched to any gene: 5. The CDR3 extends over 15 amino acids. CDR3 sequence reads: CASSLSLGQGETQYF. CDR3 coding DNA: TGTGCCAGCAGCTTGTCTCTGGGACAGGGAGAGACCCAGTACTTC.

The V gene is TRBV5-1, the J gene TRBJ2-7; D ambiguous. Germline V lookup: CDR1 SGHRS, CDR2 YFSETQ. This CDR3 is 14 amino acids long. V gave up 2 bases and J gave up 1 base, with 10 bases separating them. CDR3 coding DNA: TGCGCCAGCAGCTTCCCAGGTGGTTCCTACGAGCAGTACTTC. Translation gives CASSFPGGSYEQYF. The variable domain in full, with the rest retrieved from reference TRBV5-1 and TRBJ2-7, is KAGVTQTPRYLIKTRGQQVTLSCSPISGHRSVSWYQQTPGQGLQFLFEYFSETQRNKGNFPGRFSGRQFSNSRSEMNVSTLELGDSALYLCASSFPGGSYEQYFGPGTRLTVT.

The rearrangement joins TRBV28 to TRBJ1-2; TRBD1 matches at 8 bases. The germline CDR1 and CDR2 sequences are MDHEN and SYDVKM. There are 17 residues in the CDR3. J was trimmed by 2 bases and V by 6 bases; bases with no gene match: 14. This chain's CDR3 is CASSQNINRGSNYGYTF. CDR3 in DNA: TGTGCCAGCAGCCAAAACATCAACAGGGGGAGCAACTATGGCTACACCTTC.

The rearrangement joins TRBV21-1 to TRBJ2-5; the tabulated D call, TRBD2, remains unverified against the DNA. TRBV21-1 is assigned pseudogene status. This CDR3 region has 13 residues. CDR3 coding DNA: TGTGCCAGCAGCAAGCGGACTATGGAGACCCAGTACTTC. Its translation is CASSKRTMETQYF.

The V gene is TRBV5-1, the J gene TRBJ2-7; D may be TRBD1 (5 bases). With 5 bases removed from V and 6 bases from J, the gap between germline ends came to 15 bases. Germline loops: CDR1 SGHRS, CDR2 YFSETQ. The length of the CDR3 is 13 residues. The CDR3 nucleotides are TGCGCCAGCAGATTGAGCAGGGAAGGCGAGCAGTACTTC. Translation gives CASRLSREGEQYF.